These T cell receptor beta chains were read from a single sample in a study of CD8 T cells in ankylosing spondylitis. TCRdb redid the calling of the 5' RACE reads with MiXCR, one entry per CDR3 protein. Seen here are approximately 400,000 distinct CDR3 sequences, roughly a sixth observed once, and the top ten hold approximately 0.97%. Source material: blood, either unsorted or a sorted T cell fraction (not recorded which). All receptors come from a male donor with ankylosing spondylitis. The CDR3 runs from the conserved cysteine through the conserved F or W. The D gene is left open where the match is weak. The size of a clone is reported for some rows only, either as once, few or many, or as a class for expanded clones.

abundance: NA
j_gene: TRBJ2-1
v_gene: TRBV5-1
len: 16
d_gene: NA
CDR3nt: TGCGCCAGCAGCTTGGCCACAGGCGAATCCTACAATGAGCAGTTCTTC
CDR3aa: CASSLATGESYNEQFF

abundance: many
j_gene: TRBJ2-5
v_gene: TRBV3-1
len: 14
d_gene: NA
CDR3nt: TGTGCCAGCAGCCCCGGATTCCTGGGAGGGACCCAGTACTTC
CDR3aa: CASSPGFLGGTQYF

abundance: few
j_gene: TRBJ2-3
v_gene: TRBV10-1
len: 14
d_gene: NA
CDR3nt: TGCGCCAGCAGCCCAGCGAAGATCGGGGATACGCAGTATTTT
CDR3aa: CASSPAKIGDTQYF

abundance: few
j_gene: TRBJ2-2
v_gene: TRBV7-2
len: 15
d_gene: NA
CDR3nt: TGTGCCAGCAGCTTAGTTGCGACGGAGGGTGGGGAGCTGTTTTTT
CDR3aa: CASSLVATEGGELFF

abundance: NA
j_gene: TRBJ2-7
v_gene: TRBV6-1
len: 14
d_gene: TRBD1
CDR3nt: TGTGCCAGCAGTCAAGGACAGGGGTGGTACGAGCAGTACTTC
CDR3aa: CASSQGQGWYEQYF

abundance: few
j_gene: TRBJ1-3
v_gene: TRBV7-2
len: 16
d_gene: TRBD1
CDR3nt: TGTGCCAGCAGCCCACAGGGGAAGGGGATAGAAAACACCATATATTTT
CDR3aa: CASSPQGKGIENTIYF

abundance: few
j_gene: TRBJ2-3
v_gene: TRBV5-5
len: 12
d_gene: NA
CDR3nt: TGTGCCAGCAGCACCCCGCCAGATACGCAGTATTTT
CDR3aa: CASSTPPDTQYF

abundance: few
j_gene: TRBJ2-3
v_gene: TRBV20-1
len: 15
d_gene: NA
CDR3nt: TGCAGTGCCCCGGACAGCCGGTTACGCACAGATACGCAGTATTTT
CDR3aa: CSAPDSRLRTDTQYF

abundance: NA
j_gene: TRBJ1-1
v_gene: TRBV5-1
len: 17
d_gene: TRBD1
CDR3nt: TGCGCCAGCAGCTTAACAAGACAGGGGGTGGGAAACACTGAAGCTTTCTTT
CDR3aa: CASSLTRQGVGNTEAFF

abundance: NA
j_gene: TRBJ1-5
v_gene: TRBV7-2
len: 13
d_gene: TRBD1
CDR3nt: TGTGCCTCCGCGGACAGGGGCAATCAGCCCCAGCATTTT
CDR3aa: CASADRGNQPQHF

abundance: few
j_gene: TRBJ2-1
v_gene: TRBV24-1
len: 14
d_gene: TRBD1
CDR3nt: TGTGCCACCAGTGACACGGGACAGGGGGATGAGCAGTTCTTC
CDR3aa: CATSDTGQGDEQFF

abundance: NA
j_gene: TRBJ2-1
v_gene: TRBV3-1
len: 17
d_gene: NA
CDR3nt: TGTGCCAGCAGCCAAGATAGGGGAACAATTTCCCACAATGAGCAGTTCTTC
CDR3aa: CASSQDRGTISHNEQFF

abundance: few
j_gene: TRBJ1-3
v_gene: TRBV11-2
len: 19
d_gene: NA
CDR3nt: TGTGCCAGCAGCCCCAAGGGGGGAAAGACGCAGGGTGCTGGAAACACCATATATTTT
CDR3aa: CASSPKGGKTQGAGNTIYF

abundance: once
j_gene: TRBJ1-1
v_gene: TRBV12-3/TRBV12-4
len: 13
d_gene: NA
CDR3nt: TGTGCCAGCAGTTTATTGTCCTACACTGAAGCTTTCTTT
CDR3aa: CASSLLSYTEAFF

abundance: NA
j_gene: TRBJ2-3
v_gene: TRBV6-5
len: 14
d_gene: NA
CDR3nt: TGTGCCAGCAGTTACGGGTGGCGGGCAGATACGCAGTATTTT
CDR3aa: CASSYGWRADTQYF

abundance: few
j_gene: TRBJ2-3
v_gene: TRBV7-2
len: 15
d_gene: NA
CDR3nt: TGTGCCAGCAGCTTAGTAGGGATTAGCACAGATACGCAGTATTTT
CDR3aa: CASSLVGISTDTQYF

abundance: NA
j_gene: TRBJ1-3
v_gene: TRBV7-9
len: 11
d_gene: NA
CDR3nt: TGTGCCAGCAGTAGGGGAGACACCATATATTTT
CDR3aa: CASSRGDTIYF

abundance: few
j_gene: TRBJ1-1
v_gene: TRBV5-1
len: 16
d_gene: NA
CDR3nt: TGCGCCAGCAGCTTGGCCAAAGGTCCGGATACCAGACAAGCTTTCTTT
CDR3aa: CASSLAKGPDTRQAFF

abundance: NA
j_gene: TRBJ2-3
v_gene: TRBV10-3
len: 15
d_gene: NA
CDR3nt: TGTGCCATCAGTGCCGGCGGGGCTAGCACAGATACGCAGTATTTT
CDR3aa: CAISAGGASTDTQYF

abundance: many
j_gene: TRBJ2-5
v_gene: TRBV12-3/TRBV12-4
len: 15
d_gene: NA
CDR3nt: TGTGCCAGCAGTCCCCGCCCCCAGGCCCAAGAGACCCAGTACTTC
CDR3aa: CASSPRPQAQETQYF

abundance: NA
j_gene: TRBJ2-1
v_gene: TRBV6-6
len: 13
d_gene: NA
CDR3nt: TGTGCCAGCAGCCAAGACGCCTACAATGAGCAGTTCTTC
CDR3aa: CASSQDAYNEQFF

abundance: once
j_gene: TRBJ1-1
v_gene: TRBV11-3
len: 15
d_gene: NA
CDR3nt: TGTGCCAGCAGCTCCGGGTCTCATGGGGGCACTGAAGCTTTCTTT
CDR3aa: CASSSGSHGGTEAFF

abundance: NA
j_gene: TRBJ2-3
v_gene: TRBV19
len: 13
d_gene: NA
CDR3nt: TGTGCCAGTAGTATGAGACTCACAGATACGCAGTATTTT
CDR3aa: CASSMRLTDTQYF

abundance: NA
j_gene: TRBJ2-7
v_gene: TRBV21-1
len: 14
d_gene: NA
CDR3nt: TGTGCCAGCAGCAAAGACGGAAGAGGGTACGAGCAGTACTTC
CDR3aa: CASSKDGRGYEQYF

abundance: NA
j_gene: TRBJ1-3
v_gene: TRBV20-1
len: 13
d_gene: NA
CDR3nt: TGCAGTGCCCCCTTCGGGACTGGAAACACCATATATTTT
CDR3aa: CSAPFGTGNTIYF

abundance: few
j_gene: TRBJ2-2
v_gene: TRBV5-1
len: 15
d_gene: TRBD1
CDR3nt: TGCGCCAGCAGCCGGGACAGGGCGGACACCGGGGAGCTGTTTTTT
CDR3aa: CASSRDRADTGELFF

abundance: many
j_gene: TRBJ2-3
v_gene: TRBV7-6
len: 16
d_gene: TRBD1
CDR3nt: TGTGCCAGCAGCCACCACGGACAGGGAATCACAGATACGCAGTATTTT
CDR3aa: CASSHHGQGITDTQYF

abundance: NA
j_gene: TRBJ2-7
v_gene: TRBV24-1
len: 20
d_gene: NA
CDR3nt: TGTGCCACCAGTGGCTTACTTAGAAATTTGGGAAGAAATTTCTCCTACGAGCAGTACTTC
CDR3aa: CATSGLLRNLGRNFSYEQYF

abundance: NA
j_gene: TRBJ2-1
v_gene: TRBV4-1
len: 16
d_gene: NA
CDR3nt: TGCGCCAGCAGCCAAGTAGACTTAATTACCTACAATGAGCAGTTCTTC
CDR3aa: CASSQVDLITYNEQFF

abundance: few
j_gene: TRBJ1-2
v_gene: TRBV20-1
len: 14
d_gene: NA
CDR3nt: TGCAGTGCCGTGGGGGCAGGGCAGAACTATGGCTACACCTTC
CDR3aa: CSAVGAGQNYGYTF

abundance: NA
j_gene: TRBJ2-2
v_gene: TRBV18
len: 15
d_gene: NA
CDR3nt: TGTGCCAGCTCAGGTGGACGAACGAACACCGGGGAGCTGTTTTTT
CDR3aa: CASSGGRTNTGELFF

abundance: NA
j_gene: TRBJ1-4
v_gene: TRBV9
len: 16
d_gene: NA
CDR3nt: TGTGCCAGCAGCGTCCGAAAAGGGCCAACTAATGAAAAACTGTTTTTT
CDR3aa: CASSVRKGPTNEKLFF

abundance: NA
j_gene: TRBJ1-1
v_gene: TRBV19
len: 15
d_gene: NA
CDR3nt: TGTGCCAGTAGTGCCTCCTTGACAGAGAACACTGAAGCTTTCTTT
CDR3aa: CASSASLTENTEAFF

abundance: NA
j_gene: TRBJ1-5
v_gene: TRBV20-1
len: 14
d_gene: TRBD1
CDR3nt: TGCAGTGCCCAGGGACAGGGGGCAGGTCAGCCCCAGCATTTT
CDR3aa: CSAQGQGAGQPQHF

abundance: few
j_gene: TRBJ1-1
v_gene: TRBV5-1
len: 14
d_gene: NA
CDR3nt: TGCGCCAGCAGCTTTGCGGAAGCCGGCACTGAAGCTTTCTTT
CDR3aa: CASSFAEAGTEAFF

abundance: few
j_gene: TRBJ1-2
v_gene: TRBV12-3/TRBV12-4
len: 14
d_gene: NA
CDR3nt: TGTGCCAGCAGTTTAGCCCTTACAGCGGGTGGCTACACCTTC
CDR3aa: CASSLALTAGGYTF

abundance: NA
j_gene: TRBJ1-1
v_gene: TRBV13
len: 16
d_gene: NA
CDR3nt: TGTGCCAGCAGCTTATCACGGGGGCAGGCGAACACTGAAGCTTTCTTT
CDR3aa: CASSLSRGQANTEAFF

abundance: few
j_gene: TRBJ1-1
v_gene: TRBV28
len: 17
d_gene: NA
CDR3nt: TGTGCCAGCAGTCCCACACCTGGGGGGGGTTATAACACTGAAGCTTTCTTT
CDR3aa: CASSPTPGGGYNTEAFF

abundance: few
j_gene: TRBJ2-1
v_gene: TRBV30
len: 13
d_gene: NA
CDR3nt: TGTGCCTGGGCAGGGGGGTCCTACAATGAGCAGTTCTTC
CDR3aa: CAWAGGSYNEQFF

abundance: few
j_gene: TRBJ2-2
v_gene: TRBV12-3/TRBV12-4
len: 20
d_gene: NA
CDR3nt: TGTGCCAGCAGTTTAGACGTAGAAAGGGACGCAGGGGTGGTCACCGGGGAGCTGTTTTTT
CDR3aa: CASSLDVERDAGVVTGELFF

abundance: many
j_gene: TRBJ2-2
v_gene: TRBV12-3/TRBV12-4
len: 16
d_gene: TRBD2
CDR3nt: TGTGCCAGCAGCAGGGGGACTAGCGGGAGAAGCGGGGAGCTGTTTTTT
CDR3aa: CASSRGTSGRSGELFF

abundance: many
j_gene: TRBJ1-3
v_gene: TRBV20-1
len: 13
d_gene: TRBD1
CDR3nt: TGCAGTGCTAGGTGGACAGGGAGAAACACCATATATTTT
CDR3aa: CSARWTGRNTIYF

abundance: NA
j_gene: TRBJ1-1
v_gene: TRBV14
len: 12
d_gene: NA
CDR3nt: TGTGCCAGCAGCCAGACAGCACTTGAAGCTTTCTTT
CDR3aa: CASSQTALEAFF

abundance: few
j_gene: TRBJ2-3
v_gene: TRBV12-3/TRBV12-4
len: 13
d_gene: NA
CDR3nt: TGTGCCAGCAGGGGGCAGGGTGTAGATACGCAGTATTTT
CDR3aa: CASRGQGVDTQYF

abundance: NA
j_gene: TRBJ1-2
v_gene: TRBV19
len: 13
d_gene: NA
CDR3nt: TGTGCCAGTACTCAACAGGGTAACTATGGCTACACCTTC
CDR3aa: CASTQQGNYGYTF

abundance: few
j_gene: TRBJ1-5
v_gene: TRBV7-2
len: 13
d_gene: NA
CDR3nt: TGTGCCAGCAGCTCCTCGTTCAGTCAGCCCCAGCATTTT
CDR3aa: CASSSSFSQPQHF

abundance: once
j_gene: TRBJ2-7
v_gene: TRBV24-1
len: 11
d_gene: NA
CDR3nt: TGTGCCACCAGTGATGGGTACGAGCAGTACTTC
CDR3aa: CATSDGYEQYF